Below, 22 T cell receptor beta chains from the same sample are listed, as sequenced in a study of blood T cell repertoires in COVID-19. The repertoire was sequenced with immunoSEQ multiplex PCR; TCRdb's copy has only in-frame clones and lacks some. The sample includes about 150,000 clones, over 65% of them seen just once. Sequencing was done on a sample of peripheral blood. The receptors shown here come from a man aged 65 to 79 with acute or convalescent COVID-19.

The rearrangement joins TRBV4-1 to TRBJ2-1, with a possible D match to TRBD1 (6 bases). Per the germline V gene, CDR1 is MGHRA and CDR2 is YSYEKL. Trimming stripped 1 base from V and 0 bases from J, with 10 bases between. This CDR3 is built from 16 residues. The CDR3 DNA follows: TGCGCCAGCAGCCAAGTAGACAGGAGCTCCTACAATGAGCAGTTCTTC. It is translated as CASSQVDRSSYNEQFF.

This chain connects TRBV4-1 to TRBJ2-6; 15 bases map to TRBD2. CDR1 and CDR2 (germline): MGHRA, YSYEKL. CDR3 length equals 20 residues. Germline trimming cut 2 bases from V and 4 bases from J; bases unmatched to any gene: 9. This chain's CDR3 is CASSQLGLAGGPEGANVLTF. CDR3 DNA sequence: TGCGCCAGCAGCCAACTAGGACTAGCGGGAGGGCCGGAAGGGGCCAACGTCCTGACTTTC.

This chain uses TRBV2 with TRBJ2-7, with D uncertain. Germline V gives CDR1 SNHLY, CDR2 FYNNEI. Trimming left V 6 bases short and J 6 bases short, with 12 bases between. The CDR3 runs 12 residues. The CDR3 nucleotides are TGTGCCAGCAGCCGTCCCCCCGGCGAGCAGTACTTC. This sequence encodes CASSRPPGEQYF.

This clone was picked up many times. Other nucleotide sequences in the sample specify the same CDR3. The chain uses TRBV9 and TRBJ2-7; D call uncertain. V lost 0 bases and J lost 7, with 11 bases in between. This CDR3 spans 13 amino acids. Germline lookup yields CDR1 SGDLS and CDR2 YYNGEE. The CDR3 nucleotides read TGTGCCAGCAGCGTAGCGCTCTCCCGGGAGCAGTACTTC. This translates into CASSVALSREQYF.

The chain employs TRBV10-3 and TRBJ2-2; 11 bases align to TRBD1. Germline V gene data show CDR1 as ENHRY and CDR2 as SYGVKD. This CDR3 comprises 16 residues. J was trimmed by 5 bases and V by 4 bases; bases with no gene match: 6. DNA for the CDR3: TGTGCCATCAGTGTAAAAGGACAGGGGGCTACCGGGGAGCTGTTTTTT. Amino acids: CAISVKGQGATGELFF.

The chain uses TRBV11-1 and TRBJ1-2, with a possible D match to TRBD1 (6 bases). Germline CDR1 is SGHAT and CDR2 is FQDESV (reference sequence). V lost 5 bases, J lost 5 bases, and 15 bases lay in between. This CDR3 contains 14 residues. CDR3 sequence: CASSPNPGQYGYTF. CDR3 DNA: TGTGCCAGCAGCCCTAACCCCGGACAGTATGGCTACACCTTC.

The chain employs TRBV5-1 and TRBJ1-6; 7 bases line up with TRBD1. V was clipped by 0 bases and J by 5 bases; unmatched bases: 2. Germline assignment: CDR1 SGHRS and CDR2 YFSETQ. This CDR3 has 15 residues. For the CDR3, the DNA is TGCGCCAGCAGCTTGGCCGGGACAGATAATTCACCCCTCCACTTT. Its translation is CASSLAGTDNSPLHF.

The chain carries TRBV11-2 and TRBJ2-7, with 9 bases aligning to TRBD2. The CDR3 is 14 residues long. Per germline, CDR1 SGHAT and CDR2 FQNNGV. V gave up 5 bases and J gave up 7 bases; unmatched junction bases: 9. CDR3 in DNA: TGTGCCAGCAGCGGAGGGCTAGCGGGGCGGGAGCAGTACTTC. Translated, it gives CASSGGLAGREQYF.

J is TRBJ2-2 and V is TRBV15; the D gene is possibly TRBD2 (5 bases). Trimming left V 4 bases short and J 7 bases short, with 19 bases between. The germline gives CDR1 LNHNV, CDR2 YYDKDF (reference sequence). There are 16 residues in the CDR3. The CDR3 loop is CATSKTSLAGVGELFF. DNA for the CDR3: TGTGCCACCAGCAAAACTTCGCTAGCTGGCGTCGGGGAGCTGTTTTTT.

This chain joins TRBV19 and TRBJ2-6, with a weak D call TRBD1 (6 bases). Trimming stripped 3 bases from V and 0 bases from J, with 12 bases between. Germline lookup yields CDR1 LNHDA and CDR2 SQIVND (reference sequence). The CDR3 has 17 amino acids. CDR3: CASSIRTDHSGANVLTF. The CDR3 nucleotides read TGTGCCAGTAGTATTCGGACAGATCACTCTGGGGCCAACGTCCTGACTTTC.

The chain uses TRBV12-3 or TRBV12-4 and TRBJ2-1; TRBD1 might be the D (5 bases). CDR3 length: 11 residues. Trimming cost V 5 bases and J 8 bases, with 7 bases left between them. The CDR3 DNA follows: TGTGCCAGCAGTATCAGGGATGAGCAGTTCTTC. Protein product: CASSIRDEQFF.

The J gene is TRBJ1-6, the V gene TRBV7-2; 11 nucleotides line up with TRBD1. Germline V CDR1 and CDR2: SGHTA, FQGNSA. Losses at the gene ends were 5 bases for V and 13 bases for J; bases not matched to a gene: 10. The CDR3 is 15 amino acids. The CDR3 is CASSPGTGGQGPLHF. CDR3 coding DNA: TGTGCCAGCAGCCCAGGGACAGGGGGACAGGGGCCCCTCCACTTT.

This clone came up a few times. This chain uses TRBV28 with TRBJ2-7, with 11 positions matching TRBD2. Germline V lookup: CDR1 MDHEN, CDR2 SYDVKM. This CDR3 contains 17 residues. V trimming: 4 bases; J trimming: 2 bases; junction bases outside the gene matches: 10. CDR3 in DNA: TGTGCCAGCAGTTCATCCTTAGCGGGGGGGCACCCCTACGAGCAGTACTTC. Its translation: CASSSSLAGGHPYEQYF.

The chain carries TRBV7-6 and TRBJ1-1; D call uncertain. Germline values: CDR1 SGHVS, CDR2 FNYEAQ. The CDR3 extends over 13 amino acids. Between the trimmed V and J ends, which lost 7 bases and 1 base, there was a span of 10 bases. This CDR3 is CASTLGTNTEAFF. The CDR3 nucleotides read TGTGCCAGCACCCTAGGTACGAACACTGAAGCTTTCTTT.

The chain recombines TRBV3-1 (or the pseudogene TRBV3-2) with TRBJ1-1; the match to TRBD1 covers 9 bases. The junction had 15 bases not matched to a gene; V was cut back by 7 bases and J by 3 bases. CDR3 length equals 17 residues. Germline CDR1 and CDR2: LGHDT and YNNKEL (reference sequence). Here the CDR3 reads CASMPLGQGVKDTEAFF. As DNA, the CDR3 is TGTGCCAGCATGCCTTTGGGACAGGGAGTAAAGGACACTGAAGCTTTCTTT.

This clone appeared a few times. The rearrangement uses TRBV28 and TRBJ1-3; a possible D gene is TRBD1 (5 bases). Trimming shortened V by 6 bases and J by 0 bases, and 30 bases separated the two germline ends. The CDR3 runs to 21 residues. Germline lookup yields CDR1 MDHEN and CDR2 SYDVKM. CDR3 protein: CASSLLTLRQGPTLSGNTIYF. The DNA of the CDR3 is TGTGCCAGCAGCCTACTCACCCTGAGGCAGGGCCCTACCCTCTCTGGAAACACCATATATTTT.

This chain links TRBV18 with TRBJ1-1; D might be TRBD1 (5 bases). The CDR3 length is 16 residues. Between the trimmed V and J ends, which lost 5 bases and 0 bases, there was a span of 16 bases. Per the germline V gene, CDR1 is KGHSH and CDR2 is LQKENI. The CDR3 region is CASSTAGPQVNTEAFF. The CDR3, as DNA: TGTGCCAGCTCAACAGCAGGGCCGCAAGTGAACACTGAAGCTTTCTTT. The whole variable domain, filled in from reference TRBV18 and TRBJ1-1, reads NAGVMQNPRHLVRRRGQEARLRCSPMKGHSHVYWYRQLPEEGLKFMVYLQKENIIDESGMPKERFSAEFPKEGPSILRIQQVVRGDSAAYFCASSTAGPQVNTEAFFGQGTRLTVV.

The chain is built from TRBV5-1 and TRBJ1-1; the match to TRBD1 covers 7 bases. There are 14 residues in the CDR3. The junction had 1 base not matched to a gene; V was cut back by 1 base and J by 1 base. Germline loops: CDR1 SGHRS, CDR2 YFSETQ. CDR3 bases: TGCGCCAGCAGCTTGAGGGACAGGAACACTGAAGCTTTCTTT. It translates to CASSLRDRNTEAFF.

In this sample, this clone turned up once. The chain employs TRBV4-1 and TRBJ2-3; 9 bases map to TRBD2. Germline assignment: CDR1 MGHRA and CDR2 YSYEKL. After removal of 8 bases from V and 1 base from J, the junction contained 10 bases not matched to a gene. The CDR3 sequence is 16 residues long. The CDR3 sequence: CASSLAGDYGTDTQYF. CDR3 DNA: TGCGCCAGCTCCTTAGCGGGGGACTATGGCACAGATACGCAGTATTTT.

The rearrangement joins TRBV6-5 to TRBJ2-3, with D possibly being TRBD2 (6 bases). This CDR3 is 14 amino acids long. From germline, CDR1 is MNHEY and CDR2 SVGAGI. Trimming shortened V by 7 bases and J by 5 bases, and 16 bases separated the two germline ends. The CDR3 is CASNGGTVLDTQYF. The CDR3 region has the DNA TGTGCCAGCAATGGAGGGACTGTTCTAGATACGCAGTATTTT.

The V and J genes are TRBV11-2 and TRBJ2-2; 8 positions agree with TRBD2. The V gene's germline CDR1 is SGHAT and CDR2 FQNNGV. This CDR3 comprises 13 residues. J was trimmed by 5 bases and V by 6 bases; bases with no gene match: 2. DNA for the CDR3: TGTGCCAGCAGTACGGGAGGGACCGGGGAGCTGTTTTTT. Its translation is CASSTGGTGELFF.

The CDR3 DNA reads TGCGCCAGCAGCCAGGACAGGGGAACGTACAATGAGCAGTTCTTC. Translated, it gives CASSQDRGTYNEQFF. The chain joins TRBV5-1 to TRBJ2-1; the match to TRBD1 covers 9 bases. The trim removed 4 bases at V and 4 bases at J, leaving 6 bases unmatched. CDR3 length: 15 residues. The germline V gene has CDR1 SGHRS and CDR2 YFSETQ.